Following are 29 T cell receptor beta chains from one sample sequenced in a study of siplizumab effects on memory and regulatory T cells. Using immunoSEQ multiplex PCR, the repertoire was profiled, and TCRdb retains in-frame clones only, with some absent. The table lists just over 60,000 clones, around three quarters of them singletons. What was sequenced was memory CD4+ T cells sorted from blood. The receptor source for this set is a human donor in good health.

The chain uses TRBV7-2 and TRBJ1-6, with unresolved D. The CDR3 totals 14 residues. CDR1 and CDR2 (germline): SGHTA, FQGNSA. Trimming stripped 3 bases from V and 7 bases from J, with 10 bases between. For the CDR3, the DNA is TGTGCCAGCAGCTTCATGGACGCCAATTCACCCCTCCACTTT. It yields the protein CASSFMDANSPLHF.

This rearrangement joins TRBV6-5 to TRBJ2-5; TRBD2 aligns across 8 bases. V lost 8 bases to trimming and J lost 5 bases; unmatched junction nucleotides: 13. CDR3 length: 15 amino acids. The germline V gene has CDR1 MNHEY and CDR2 SVGAGI. Here the CDR3 reads CASGPHGGAGETQYF. CDR3 DNA sequence: TGTGCCAGCGGACCTCACGGGGGGGCAGGGGAGACCCAGTACTTC.

J is TRBJ1-1 and V is TRBV18; D is unresolved. The V end lost 8 bases, the J end lost 4 bases, and 11 bases lay between the germline ends. The CDR3 is 12 residues long. Per germline, CDR1 KGHSH and CDR2 LQKENI. CDR3 DNA sequence: TGTGCCAGCAGGGATTCGAGCACTGAAGCTTTCTTT. This translates into CASRDSSTEAFF. Full variable domain (missing parts from reference TRBV18 and TRBJ1-1): NAGVMQNPRHLVRRRGQEARLRCSPMKGHSHVYWYRQLPEEGLKFMVYLQKENIIDESGMPKERFSAEFPKEGPSILRIQQVVRGDSAAYFCASRDSSTEAFFGQGTRLTVV.

The V and J genes are TRBV7-9 and TRBJ1-1; the D gene is possibly TRBD1 (6 bases). V shed 5 bases and J shed 2 bases, with 12 bases lying between them. Germline CDR1 is SEHNR and CDR2 is FQNEAQ (reference sequence). This CDR3 contains 14 residues. CDR3 protein: CASSILGANTEAFF. CDR3 bases: TGTGCCAGCAGCATTTTGGGGGCCAACACTGAAGCTTTCTTT.

The CDR3 spells CASSLRQSGSYEQYF. The CDR3 coding sequence is TGTGCCAGCAGCTTGAGGCAGTCAGGCTCCTACGAGCAGTACTTC. The rearrangement joins TRBV5-5 to TRBJ2-7; no definite D call. The V gene's germline CDR1 is SGHKS and CDR2 YYEKEE (reference sequence). There are 15 residues in the CDR3. V was shortened by 1 base and J by 0 bases, with 11 bases between the two germline ends.

This clone appeared a few times. J is TRBJ2-7 and V is TRBV11-2; D is possibly TRBD1 (6 bases). The length of the CDR3 is 15 residues. V was cut by 2 bases and J by 0 bases, with 11 bases left in between. Per germline, CDR1 SGHAT and CDR2 FQNNGV. The CDR3 spells CASSLRQGPSYEQYF. The CDR3 bases are TGTGCCAGCAGCTTACGCCAGGGGCCCTCCTACGAGCAGTACTTC.

This clone rates as medium-sized. The CDR3 DNA reads as TGCGCCAGCAGCTTGAGGGATTCGAGTCCCGTCCTTGAAGCTTTCTTT. As protein: CASSLRDSSPVLEAFF. V gene TRBV5-1 combines with J gene TRBJ1-1; the D is unclear. V lost 1 base and J 7 bases, leaving 20 bases between the germline ends. The CDR3 runs 16 residues. Looked up from germline, CDR1 is SGHRS and CDR2 is YFSETQ.

The rearrangement uses TRBV6-1 and TRBJ2-3, with D hard to call. The CDR3 covers 13 residues. In germline, CDR1 is MNHNS, CDR2 SASEGT. V was clipped by 6 bases and J by 2 bases, with 9 bases between them. The CDR3 protein is CASSLTVTDTQYF. In nucleotides, the CDR3 is TGTGCCAGCAGCCTAACTGTCACAGATACGCAGTATTTT.

V gene TRBV6-6 combines with J gene TRBJ1-2; D is unresolved. The CDR3 extends over 10 amino acids. Germline lookup yields CDR1 MNHNY and CDR2 SVGAGI (reference sequence). V lost 6 bases to trimming and J lost 10 bases, with 9 bases between them. CDR3 bases: TGTGCCAGCAGAAAGGGTGTCTACACCTTC. It yields the protein CASRKGVYTF.

In this sample, this clone turned up a few times. This chain uses TRBV19 with TRBJ1-6, with D perhaps matching TRBD1 (6 bases). V lost 9 bases and J 6 bases, leaving 12 bases between the germline ends. Germline-derived CDR1 and CDR2 are LNHDA and SQIVND (reference sequence). The CDR3 extends over 13 amino acids. The CDR3 reads CASRDKSNSPLHF. The CDR3 region has the DNA TGTGCCAGCCGGGACAAGTCTAATTCACCCCTCCACTTT.

CDR3 protein: CASSPGPGDYGYTF. The CDR3 nucleotides are TGTGCCAGCAGCCCGGGACCCGGGGACTATGGCTACACCTTC. V is TRBV7-3 and J is TRBJ1-2, with a tentative D call TRBD1 (5 bases). This CDR3 is built from 14 residues. V dropped 5 bases and J dropped 3 bases, with 13 bases sitting between them. In germline, CDR1 is SGHTA, CDR2 FQGTGA. Full variable domain (remainder filled in from reference TRBV7-3 and TRBJ1-2): GAGVSQTPSNKVTEKGKYVELRCDPISGHTALYWYRQSLGQGPEFLIYFQGTGAADDSGLPNDRFFAVRPEGSVSTLKIQRTERGDSAVYLCASSPGPGDYGYTFGSGTRLTVV.

Remarks on this clone: Other DNA sequences from this sample encode an identical CDR3 as well. The V and J genes are TRBV18 and TRBJ1-1, with unresolved D. Germline V gene sequence: CDR1 KGHSH, CDR2 LQKENI. Trimming took off 1 base at V and 1 base at J, with 4 bases between the two ends. CDR3 length: 13 amino acids. CDR3 bases: TGTGCCAGCTCACCACAGGGGAACACTGAAGCTTTCTTT. As protein: CASSPQGNTEAFF.

This chain joins TRBV5-1 and TRBJ1-2; D unresolved. Germline V lookup: CDR1 SGHRS, CDR2 YFSETQ. The CDR3 runs to 13 residues. The V and J ends lost 0 bases and 6 bases respectively, with 9 bases between them. CDR3 sequence (DNA): TGCGCCAGCAGCTTGGCAAGCGGGAATGGCTACACCTTC. The encoded protein is CASSLASGNGYTF.

This chain links TRBV11-2 with TRBJ1-1, with TRBD1 matching 7 bases. This CDR3 region has 14 residues. Germline trimming cut 5 bases from V and 3 bases from J; bases unmatched to any gene: 6. Per the germline V gene, CDR1 is SGHAT and CDR2 is FQNNGV. This chain's CDR3 is CASSQTGSYTEAFF. Written as DNA, the CDR3 is TGTGCCAGCAGCCAGACAGGGTCTTACACTGAAGCTTTCTTT.

This clone was picked up one time. CDR3 amino acids: CASRIPGTGSYEQYF. CDR3 bases: TGTGCCAGCAGAATTCCCGGGACAGGTTCCTACGAGCAGTACTTC. The chain links TRBV6-5 to TRBJ2-7; 8 nucleotides line up with TRBD1. The CDR3 consists of 15 residues. V was clipped by 6 bases and J by 1 base; unmatched bases: 8. Germline values: CDR1 MNHEY, CDR2 SVGAGI.

Regarding this clone: Without the conserved terminal phenylalanine or tryptophan, this CDR3 likely stems from a read error. The rearrangement links TRBV7-2 to TRBJ2-7; 10 bases agree with TRBD2. Germline V gives CDR1 SGHTA, CDR2 FQGNSA. With 1 base clipped from V and 2 bases from J, the junction kept 5 bases outside the gene matches. This CDR3 comprises 16 residues. The chain's CDR3 is CASSLDGSGGTYEQYL. The CDR3 nucleotides read TGTGCCAGCAGCTTAGACGGTAGCGGGGGGACCTACGAGCAGTACCTC.

The chain couples TRBV10-3 to TRBJ1-5; 7 bases are shared with TRBD1. The CDR3 covers 15 residues. Germline V gene lookup returns CDR1 ENHRY and CDR2 SYGVKD. Germline trimming cut 0 bases from V and 2 bases from J; bases unmatched to any gene: 1. The DNA for the CDR3 is TGTGCCATCAGTGAGTCCGGACAGGGCAATCAGCCCCAGCATTTT. It translates to CAISESGQGNQPQHF.

In this sample, this clone turned up once. V usage is TRBV6-6 and J usage is TRBJ2-1; 10 bases align to TRBD2. CDR3 length: 14 amino acids. The germline V gene encodes CDR1 MNHNY and CDR2 SVGAGI (reference sequence). Trimming at V came to 10 bases and at J to 6 bases, leaving 9 bases not matched to a gene. The CDR3 DNA reads as TGTGCCACCAGAGCGGGGGGGCACGGCAATGAGCAGTTCTTC. Its protein product is CATRAGGHGNEQFF.

This sequence joins TRBV2 and TRBJ2-4; no clear D. The CDR3 has 9 residues. Germline V gene lookup returns CDR1 SNHLY and CDR2 FYNNEI. With 7 bases removed from V and 9 bases from J, the gap between germline ends came to 4 bases. This CDR3 is CASIGIQYF. The CDR3 DNA reads as TGTGCCAGCATCGGCATTCAGTACTTC.

The V and J genes are TRBV10-3 and TRBJ2-3; 11 bases line up with TRBD2. The junction had 8 bases not matched to a gene; V was cut back by 3 bases and J by 6 bases. CDR1 is ENHRY, CDR2 SYGVKD, per germline. The CDR3 is made up of 16 amino acids. This CDR3 reads CAISDKTSGARDTQYF. CDR3 DNA sequence: TGTGCCATCAGTGACAAGACTAGCGGGGCCCGGGATACGCAGTATTTT.

This chain links TRBV5-4 with TRBJ1-3; D might be TRBD1 (5 bases). This CDR3 is 15 amino acids long. With 0 bases removed from V and 5 bases from J, the gap between germline ends came to 12 bases. Germline values: CDR1 SGHNT, CDR2 YYREEE (reference sequence). In DNA form, the CDR3 reads TGTGCCAGCAGCTTGGCCGGGGGACCAAGAAACACCATATATTTT. Residues: CASSLAGGPRNTIYF.

The chain joins TRBV7-2 to TRBJ1-2; TRBD1 is a possible D gene (5 bases). The CDR3 is 13 residues long. V was clipped by 1 base and J by 8 bases, with 11 bases between them. Per germline, CDR1 SGHTA and CDR2 FQGNSA. CDR3 DNA: TGTGCCAGCAGCTTAGGACAGTATGGGGGCTACACCTTC. Translation: CASSLGQYGGYTF.

The CDR3 protein is CASSGYRGNEKLFF. DNA for the CDR3: TGTGCCAGCAGTGGTTACAGGGGTAACGAAAAACTGTTTTTT. The rearrangement links TRBV6-5 to TRBJ1-4; TRBD1 aligns across 7 bases. There are 14 residues in the CDR3. The trim removed 5 bases at V and 8 bases at J, leaving 8 bases unmatched. CDR1 MNHEY and CDR2 SVGAGI come from the germline V gene.

This chain links TRBV30 with TRBJ1-2; 10 nucleotides agree with TRBD1. CDR1 and CDR2 (germline): GTSNPN, SVGIG (reference sequence). Trimming removed 2 bases from V and 7 bases from J; junction bases left unmatched: 4. The CDR3 loop spans 13 amino acids. DNA for the CDR3: TGTGCCTGGAGTCGACAGGGGGCTGCTGGCTACACCTTC. Residues: CAWSRQGAAGYTF. Full variable domain (outside the CDR3, taken from reference TRBV30 and TRBJ1-2): SQTIHQWPATLVQPVGSPLSLECTVEGTSNPNLYWYRQAAGRGLQLLFYSVGIGQISSEVPQNLSASRPQDRQFILSSKKLLLSDSGFYLCAWSRQGAAGYTFGSGTRLTVV.

This clone was picked up a small number of times. The chain recombines TRBV19 with TRBJ1-5; TRBD1 is a possible D gene (5 bases). Germline V CDR1 and CDR2: LNHDA, SQIVND (reference sequence). There are 13 residues in the CDR3. The V gene lost 5 bases and the J gene lost 6 bases, with 11 bases spanning the gap. This CDR3 is CASSRHQGQPQHF. The CDR3, as DNA: TGTGCCAGTAGTCGACATCAGGGTCAGCCCCAGCATTTT.

This clone was seen only a few times. V is TRBV10-3 and J is TRBJ2-3, with 10 bases lining up with TRBD2. The CDR3 sequence is 15 residues long. V lost 4 bases to trimming and J lost 4 bases; unmatched junction nucleotides: 5. CDR1 and CDR2 from the germline V gene are ENHRY and SYGVKD. The CDR3 here is CAISVERGGADTQYF. CDR3 nucleotides: TGTGCCATCAGTGTTGAGCGGGGGGGCGCAGATACGCAGTATTTT.

V usage is TRBV5-1 and J usage is TRBJ2-5; tentative D call: TRBD1 (6 bases). This CDR3 comprises 14 residues. V shed 5 bases and J shed 2 bases, with 13 bases lying between them. From germline, CDR1 is SGHRS and CDR2 YFSETQ. In DNA, the CDR3 is TGCGCCAGCAGAGGGGACAACAGACAAGAGACCCAGTACTTC. Translating it yields CASRGDNRQETQYF.

This sequence joins TRBV7-2 and TRBJ2-5; TRBD2 matches at 9 bases. The germline V gene has CDR1 SGHTA and CDR2 FQGNSA. The CDR3 is 14 residues long. Trimming took 7 bases from V and 5 from J; bases not matched to a gene: 8. The CDR3 loop is CASTSGAAGETQYF. The CDR3 nucleotides are TGTGCCAGCACTAGCGGGGCGGCAGGGGAGACCCAGTACTTC.

The J gene is TRBJ1-4, the V gene TRBV27; 7 bases match TRBD1. Germline lookup yields CDR1 MNHEY and CDR2 SMNVEV (reference sequence). V gave up 7 bases and J gave up 8 bases; unmatched junction bases: 10. This CDR3 spans 14 amino acids. The CDR3 is CASNGKGAQEKLFF. The CDR3 DNA is TGTGCCAGCAATGGAAAGGGGGCGCAGGAAAAACTGTTTTTT. The entire variable domain, with the rest obtained from reference TRBV27 and TRBJ1-4, is as follows: EAQVTQNPRYLITVTGKKLTVTCSQNMNHEYMSWYRQDPGLGLRQIYYSMNVEVTDKGDVPEGYKVSRKEKRNFPLILESPSPNQTSLYFCASNGKGAQEKLFFGSGTQLSVL.